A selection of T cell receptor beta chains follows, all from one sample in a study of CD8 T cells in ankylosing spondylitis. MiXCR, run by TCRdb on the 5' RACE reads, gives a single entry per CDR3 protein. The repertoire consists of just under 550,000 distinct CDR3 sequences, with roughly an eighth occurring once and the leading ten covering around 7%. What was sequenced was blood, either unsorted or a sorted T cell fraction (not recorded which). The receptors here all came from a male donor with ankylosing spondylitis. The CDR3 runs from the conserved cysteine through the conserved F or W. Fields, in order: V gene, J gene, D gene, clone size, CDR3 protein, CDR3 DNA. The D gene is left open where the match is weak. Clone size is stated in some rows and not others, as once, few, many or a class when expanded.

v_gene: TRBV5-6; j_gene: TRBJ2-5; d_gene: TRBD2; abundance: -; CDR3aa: CASSRAGEVKETQYF; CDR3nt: TGTGCCAGCAGCCGAGCGGGAGAAGTAAAAGAGACCCAGTACTTC
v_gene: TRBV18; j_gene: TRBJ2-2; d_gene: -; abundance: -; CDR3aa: CASSPKRGNTGGLFF; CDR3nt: TGTGCCAGCTCACCTAAAAGGGGAAACACCGGGGGGCTGTTTTTT
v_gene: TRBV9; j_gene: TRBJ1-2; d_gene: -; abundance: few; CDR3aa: CASSVETGFYGYTF; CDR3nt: TGTGCCAGCAGCGTAGAGACAGGTTTCTATGGCTACACCTTC
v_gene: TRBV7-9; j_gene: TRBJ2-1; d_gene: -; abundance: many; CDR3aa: CATQDRQGRNEQFF; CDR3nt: TGTGCCACCCAAGACAGGCAGGGTAGGAATGAGCAGTTCTTC
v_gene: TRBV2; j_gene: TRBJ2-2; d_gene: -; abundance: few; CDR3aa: CASSDEGLHYTGELFF; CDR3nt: TGTGCCAGCAGTGACGAGGGCTTACATTACACCGGGGAGCTGTTTTTT
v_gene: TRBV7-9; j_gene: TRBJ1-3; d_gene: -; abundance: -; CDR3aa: CASSTEYPGNTIYF; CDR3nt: TGTGCCAGCAGCACCGAATACCCTGGAAACACCATATATTTT
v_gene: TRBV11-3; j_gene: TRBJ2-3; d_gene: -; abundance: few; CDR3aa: CASSFGEPDTQYF; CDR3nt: TGTGCCAGCAGCTTTGGGGAGCCAGATACGCAGTATTTT
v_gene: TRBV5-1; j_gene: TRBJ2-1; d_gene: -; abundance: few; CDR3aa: CASSLAEAGATGEQFF; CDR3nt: TGCGCCAGCAGCTTGGCCGAAGCAGGGGCTACTGGGGAGCAGTTCTTC
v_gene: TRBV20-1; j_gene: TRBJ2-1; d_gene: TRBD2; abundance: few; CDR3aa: CSARELAGTYNEQFF; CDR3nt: TGCAGTGCTAGGGAACTAGCGGGAACCTACAATGAGCAGTTCTTC
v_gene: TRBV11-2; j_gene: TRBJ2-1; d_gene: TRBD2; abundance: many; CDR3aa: CASSLVAGDNEQFF; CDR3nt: TGTGCCAGCAGCTTAGTGGCGGGGGACAATGAGCAGTTCTTC
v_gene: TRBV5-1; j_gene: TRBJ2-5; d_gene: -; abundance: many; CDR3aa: CASSLGVGAKGETQYF; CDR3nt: TGCGCCAGCAGCTTGGGGGTCGGGGCAAAAGGAGAGACCCAGTACTTC
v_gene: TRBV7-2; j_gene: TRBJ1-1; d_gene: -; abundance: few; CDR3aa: CASSPPGQTTEAFF; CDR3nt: TGTGCCAGCAGCCCCCCGGGACAAACCACTGAAGCTTTCTTT
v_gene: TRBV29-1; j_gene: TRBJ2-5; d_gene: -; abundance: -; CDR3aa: CSGGPQETQYF; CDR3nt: TGCAGCGGGGGGCCTCAAGAGACCCAGTACTTC
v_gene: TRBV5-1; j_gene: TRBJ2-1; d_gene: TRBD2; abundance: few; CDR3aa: CASSLGDYTYNEQFF; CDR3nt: TGCGCCAGCAGCTTGGGGGACTATACCTACAATGAGCAGTTCTTC
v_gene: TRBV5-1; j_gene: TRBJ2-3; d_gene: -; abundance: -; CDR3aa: CASTEDTSTDTQYF; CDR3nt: TGCGCCAGCACCGAGGATACAAGCACAGATACGCAGTATTTT
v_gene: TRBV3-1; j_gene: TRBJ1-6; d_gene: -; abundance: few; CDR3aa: CASSLDSNNSPLHF; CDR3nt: TGTGCCAGCAGCCTGGACAGCAATAATTCACCCCTCCACTTT
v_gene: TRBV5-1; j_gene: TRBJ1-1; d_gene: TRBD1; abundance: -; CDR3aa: CASSTLQGASTEAFF; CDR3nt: TGCGCCAGCAGCACCTTACAGGGGGCTTCGACTGAAGCTTTCTTT
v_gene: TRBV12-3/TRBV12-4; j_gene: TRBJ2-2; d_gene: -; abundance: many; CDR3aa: CASSSFNTGELFF; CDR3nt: TGTGCCAGCAGTTCTTTCAACACCGGGGAGCTGTTTTTT
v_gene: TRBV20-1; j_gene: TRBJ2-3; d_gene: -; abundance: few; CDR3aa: CSASGETGYGDTQYF; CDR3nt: TGCAGTGCTAGCGGTGAGACGGGATACGGAGATACGCAGTATTTT
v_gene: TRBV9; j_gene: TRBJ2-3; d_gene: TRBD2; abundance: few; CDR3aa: CASSPGTSSLTDTQYF; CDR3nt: TGTGCCAGCAGCCCAGGGACTAGCTCTTTGACAGATACGCAGTATTTT
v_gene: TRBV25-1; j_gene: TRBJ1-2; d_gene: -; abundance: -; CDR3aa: CASSDRGLHGYTF; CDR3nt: TGTGCCAGCAGTGACAGGGGCCTTCATGGCTACACCTTC
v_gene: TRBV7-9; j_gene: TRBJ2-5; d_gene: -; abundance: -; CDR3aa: CASSFRQGQTQYF; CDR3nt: TGTGCCAGCAGCTTTCGCCAGGGACAGACCCAGTACTTC
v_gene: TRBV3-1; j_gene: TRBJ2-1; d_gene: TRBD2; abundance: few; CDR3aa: CASSRGLAGGEAKQFF; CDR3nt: TGTGCCAGCAGCCGCGGACTAGCGGGAGGTGAGGCGAAGCAGTTCTTC
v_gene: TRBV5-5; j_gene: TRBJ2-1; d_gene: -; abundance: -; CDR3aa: CASSLEHPERYNEQFF; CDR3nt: TGTGCCAGCAGCTTGGAACACCCAGAGAGGTACAATGAGCAGTTCTTC
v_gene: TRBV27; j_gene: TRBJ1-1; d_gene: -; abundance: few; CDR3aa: CASSPWPNTEAFF; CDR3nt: TGTGCCAGCAGCCCTTGGCCGAACACTGAAGCTTTCTTT
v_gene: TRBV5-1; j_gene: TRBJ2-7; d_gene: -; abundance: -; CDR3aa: CARFYEQYF; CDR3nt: TGCGCCAGGTTCTACGAGCAGTACTTC
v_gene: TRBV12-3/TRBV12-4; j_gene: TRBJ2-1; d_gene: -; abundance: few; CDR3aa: CASSLNSGLHNEQFF; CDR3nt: TGTGCCAGCAGTTTAAACTCGGGGCTTCACAATGAGCAGTTCTTC
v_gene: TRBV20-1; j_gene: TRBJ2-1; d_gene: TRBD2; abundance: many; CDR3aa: CSARDSLAGLNEQFF; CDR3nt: TGCAGTGCTAGAGATAGCCTAGCGGGACTCAATGAGCAGTTCTTC
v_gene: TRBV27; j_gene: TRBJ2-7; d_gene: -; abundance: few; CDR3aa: CASSWGKGYEQYF; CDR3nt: TGTGCCAGCAGTTGGGGGAAGGGCTACGAGCAGTACTTC
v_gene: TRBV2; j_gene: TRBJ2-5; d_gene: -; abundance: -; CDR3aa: CASSETQNQETQYF; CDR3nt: TGTGCCAGCAGTGAAACTCAGAATCAAGAGACCCAGTACTTC
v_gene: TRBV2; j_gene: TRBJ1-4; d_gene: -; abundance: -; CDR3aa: CASSDTATNEKLFF; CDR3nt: TGTGCCAGCAGTGACACTGCAACTAATGAAAAACTGTTTTTT
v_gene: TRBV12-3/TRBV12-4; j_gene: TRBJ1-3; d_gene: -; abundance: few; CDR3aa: CASILSGGNTIYF; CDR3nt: TGTGCCAGCATTCTTAGTGGAGGAAACACCATATATTTT
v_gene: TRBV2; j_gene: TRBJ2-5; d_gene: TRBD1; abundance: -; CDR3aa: CASSIGQGTGETQYF; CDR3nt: TGTGCCAGCAGTATAGGACAGGGGACGGGGGAGACCCAGTACTTC
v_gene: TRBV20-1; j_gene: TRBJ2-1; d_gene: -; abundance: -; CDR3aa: CSAREGSYNEQFF; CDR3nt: TGCAGTGCTAGAGAGGGTTCCTACAATGAGCAGTTCTTC
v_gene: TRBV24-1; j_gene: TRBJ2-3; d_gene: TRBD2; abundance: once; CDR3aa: CATSLAGSTDTQYF; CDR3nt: TGTGCCACTAGTCTAGCGGGAAGCACAGATACGCAGTATTTT
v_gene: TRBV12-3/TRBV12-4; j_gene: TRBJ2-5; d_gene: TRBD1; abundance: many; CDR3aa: CASTGTGGPRPQETQYF; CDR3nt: TGTGCCAGCACCGGGACAGGGGGACCGCGACCCCAAGAGACCCAGTACTTC
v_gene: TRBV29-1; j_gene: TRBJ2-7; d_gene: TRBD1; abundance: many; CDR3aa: CSVIGTVGSYEQYF; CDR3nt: TGCAGCGTTATTGGGACAGTCGGCTCCTACGAGCAGTACTTC
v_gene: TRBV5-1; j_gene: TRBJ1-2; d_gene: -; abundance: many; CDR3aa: CASSPRGDGSYGYTF; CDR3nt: TGCGCCAGCAGCCCAAGGGGGGACGGCTCTTATGGCTACACCTTC
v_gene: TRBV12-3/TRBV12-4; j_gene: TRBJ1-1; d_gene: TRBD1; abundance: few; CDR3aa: CASRPGQGRSTEAFF; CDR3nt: TGTGCCAGCAGACCCGGACAGGGGAGAAGCACTGAAGCTTTCTTT
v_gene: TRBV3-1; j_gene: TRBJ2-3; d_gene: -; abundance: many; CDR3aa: CASSERDLTDTQYF; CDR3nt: TGTGCCAGCAGCGAACGGGACCTCACAGATACGCAGTATTTT
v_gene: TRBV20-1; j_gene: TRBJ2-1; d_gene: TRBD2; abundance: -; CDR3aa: CSARDSSGRGNEQFF; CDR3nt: TGCAGTGCTAGAGATAGTAGCGGGAGGGGCAATGAGCAGTTCTTC
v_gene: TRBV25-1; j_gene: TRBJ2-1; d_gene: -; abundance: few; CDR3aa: CATSLGGSANNEQFF; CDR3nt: TGTGCCACCTCATTGGGGGGATCAGCCAACAATGAGCAGTTCTTC
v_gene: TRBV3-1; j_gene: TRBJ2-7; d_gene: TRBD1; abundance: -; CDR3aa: CASSRRDRYEQYF; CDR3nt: TGTGCCAGCAGCCGTCGGGACAGGTACGAGCAGTACTTC
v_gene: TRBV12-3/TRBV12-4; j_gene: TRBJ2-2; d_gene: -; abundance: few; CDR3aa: CASSLDGTNTGELFF; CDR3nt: TGTGCCAGCAGCTTAGACGGGACGAACACCGGGGAGCTGTTTTTT
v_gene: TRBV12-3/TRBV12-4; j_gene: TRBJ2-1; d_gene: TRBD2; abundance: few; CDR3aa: CASSLLLAGNNEQFF; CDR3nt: TGTGCCAGCAGTTTGTTGCTAGCGGGTAACAATGAGCAGTTCTTC
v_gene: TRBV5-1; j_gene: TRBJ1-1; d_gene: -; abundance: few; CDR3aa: CASSLAADTEAFF; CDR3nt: TGCGCCAGCAGCTTGGCGGCAGACACTGAAGCTTTCTTT
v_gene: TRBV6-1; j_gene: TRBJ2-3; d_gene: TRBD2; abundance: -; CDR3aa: CASSEIAGGDTQYF; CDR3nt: TGTGCCAGCAGTGAAATAGCGGGAGGGGATACGCAGTATTTT
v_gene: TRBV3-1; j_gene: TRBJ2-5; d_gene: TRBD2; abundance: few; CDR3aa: CASSPSPLLAGGETQYF; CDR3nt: TGTGCCAGCAGCCCGTCCCCCCTACTAGCGGGAGGGGAGACCCAGTACTTC
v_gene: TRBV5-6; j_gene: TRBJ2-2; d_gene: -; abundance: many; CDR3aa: CASSLEGVSTGELFF; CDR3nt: TGTGCCAGCAGCTTGGAGGGCGTTTCCACCGGGGAGCTGTTTTTT
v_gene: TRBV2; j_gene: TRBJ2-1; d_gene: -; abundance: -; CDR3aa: CASSAFGSGGPSRNEQFF; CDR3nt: TGTGCCAGCAGTGCCTTCGGAAGCGGAGGGCCTAGCCGCAATGAGCAGTTCTTC
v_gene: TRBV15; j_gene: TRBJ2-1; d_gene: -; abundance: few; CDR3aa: CATSRDSFSYNEQFF; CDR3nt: TGTGCCACCAGCAGAGACAGCTTCTCCTACAATGAGCAGTTCTTC
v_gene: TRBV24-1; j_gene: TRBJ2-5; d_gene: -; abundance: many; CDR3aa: CATSDFNSAGTQYF; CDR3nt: TGTGCCACCAGTGATTTCAACTCCGCTGGGACCCAGTACTTC
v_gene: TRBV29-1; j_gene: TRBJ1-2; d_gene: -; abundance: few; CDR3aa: CSVESGGYGYTF; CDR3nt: TGCAGCGTTGAAAGCGGGGGCTATGGCTACACCTTC
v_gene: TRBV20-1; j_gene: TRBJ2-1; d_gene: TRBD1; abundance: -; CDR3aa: CSAPSAGQGNNEQFF; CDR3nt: TGCAGTGCCCCAAGCGCGGGACAGGGGAACAATGAGCAGTTCTTC